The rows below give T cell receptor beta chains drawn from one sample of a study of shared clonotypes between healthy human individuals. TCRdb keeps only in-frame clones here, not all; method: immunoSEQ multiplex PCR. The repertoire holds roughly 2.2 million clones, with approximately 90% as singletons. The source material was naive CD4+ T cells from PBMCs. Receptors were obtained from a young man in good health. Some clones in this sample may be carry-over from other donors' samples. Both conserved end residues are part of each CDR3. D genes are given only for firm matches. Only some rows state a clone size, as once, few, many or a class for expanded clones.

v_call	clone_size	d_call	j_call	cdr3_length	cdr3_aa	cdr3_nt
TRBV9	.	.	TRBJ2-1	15	CASSVSGSSYNEQFF	TGTGCCAGCAGCGTAAGTGGTAGCTCCTACAATGAGCAGTTCTTC
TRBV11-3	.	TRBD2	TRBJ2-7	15	CASSSTSGPNYEQYF	TGTGCCAGCAGCTCTACTAGCGGACCTAATTACGAGCAGTACTTC
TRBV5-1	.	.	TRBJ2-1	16	CASSLAVSSSYNEQFF	TGCGCCAGCAGCTTGGCAGTCTCAAGCTCCTACAATGAGCAGTTCTTC
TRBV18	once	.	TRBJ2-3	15	CASSPPEQRTDTQYF	TGTGCCAGCTCACCACCAGAACAACGCACAGATACGCAGTATTTT
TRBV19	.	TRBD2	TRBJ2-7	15	CASSLQGTSGYEQYF	TGTGCCAGTAGTCTTCAAGGGACTAGCGGCTACGAGCAGTACTTC
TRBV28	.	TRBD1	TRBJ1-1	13	CAIDRAMNTEAFF	TGTGCCATAGACAGGGCCATGAACACTGAAGCTTTCTTT
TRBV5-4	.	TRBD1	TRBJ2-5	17	CASSLAVSNRGQETQYF	TGTGCCAGCAGCTTGGCCGTGTCGAACAGGGGGCAGGAGACCCAGTACTTC
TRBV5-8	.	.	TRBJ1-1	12	CASSWGAFEAFF	TGTGCCAGCTCGTGGGGAGCGTTTGAAGCTTTCTTT
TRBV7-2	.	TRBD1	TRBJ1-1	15	CASSTGQGGNTEAFF	TGTGCCAGCAGTACGGGACAGGGGGGGAACACTGAAGCTTTCTTT
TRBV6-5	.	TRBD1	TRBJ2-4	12	CASGQGKNIQYF	TGTGCCAGTGGACAGGGGAAAAACATTCAGTACTTC
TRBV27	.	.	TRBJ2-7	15	CASSFRTAQGYEQYF	TGTGCCAGCAGTTTCCGGACGGCCCAGGGGTACGAGCAGTACTTC
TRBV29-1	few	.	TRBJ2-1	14	CSVDRRGDLNEQFF	TGCAGCGTTGATAGGCGGGGTGACCTCAATGAGCAGTTCTTC
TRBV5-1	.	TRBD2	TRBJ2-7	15	CASSSLGGRSYEQYF	TGCGCCAGCAGCTCCCTCGGGGGGAGGTCCTACGAGCAGTACTTC